This paragraph reports one TCR beta chain. Its antigen is not known. The CDR3 does not close with the conserved phenylalanine or tryptophan, likely indicating a read error. The roughly 20-31 mg bulk tissue piece was not sorted before simultaneous RNA and DNA extraction. Sampling was performed at five separate regions of each tumor. This entry is derived from a study of tumor-infiltrating lymphocytes in primary liver carcinoma. Findings and caveats of the study: Among the pair types, tumor region pairs showed more overlap than tumor-adjacent and tumor-blood pairs. There were only about 7.5-25% of top clones found in all five tumor regions.

Starting material of about 480 ng total RNA yielded TCR beta cDNA via a constant-region primer. Three rounds of nested multiplex PCR with slightly modified ARM-PCR produced TCR beta libraries. The first two PCR rounds, around 11 cycles each, used TRBV1-TRBV30 forward primers and a C-beta reverse primer. TCRdb independently ran MiXCR on the multiplex PCR reads; one entry per CDR3 protein. The data hold 40,000 to 50,000 distinct CDR3 sequences, with over 65% observed a single time. V lost 6 bases to trimming and J lost 10 bases, with 16 bases between them. From germline, CDR1 is MNHNS and CDR2 SASEGT. The CDR3 length is 13 residues.

The specimen was liver tumor tissue from sampling region 3. Specified subset: tumor region T3, left-lateral pole. The TCR sequence derives from a man aged 40-49 years with primary liver carcinoma and hepatitis B virus infection. The rearrangement joins TRBV6-1 to TRBJ1-5; D is perhaps TRBD1 (6 bases). The CDR3 DNA sequence: TGTGCCAGCAGCCAACAGGGAGGGCAACCCCAGCATTTA. Protein product: CASSQQGGQPQHL.